The present entry profiles one T cell receptor beta chain with its context. The entry originates in a study of blood T cell repertoires in COVID-19. Germline values: CDR1 MGHRA, CDR2 YSYEKL. The CDR3 has 13 residues. Trimming took off 4 bases at V and 2 bases at J, with 8 bases between the two ends. Sequenced by immunoSEQ multiplex PCR; TCRdb stores in-frame clones only, minus some. The table shows a few hundred thousand clones, with roughly 80% occurring only once. The TCR originated in a person between 65 and 79 years old with COVID-19, enrolled during active disease. The J gene is TRBJ1-1, the V gene TRBV4-1; a weak D match, TRBD1 (6 bases). Sequenced: peripheral blood. The CDR3 DNA reads TGCGCCAGCAGCCTCAGGGGAAACACTGAAGCTTTCTTT. It is translated as CASSLRGNTEAFF.